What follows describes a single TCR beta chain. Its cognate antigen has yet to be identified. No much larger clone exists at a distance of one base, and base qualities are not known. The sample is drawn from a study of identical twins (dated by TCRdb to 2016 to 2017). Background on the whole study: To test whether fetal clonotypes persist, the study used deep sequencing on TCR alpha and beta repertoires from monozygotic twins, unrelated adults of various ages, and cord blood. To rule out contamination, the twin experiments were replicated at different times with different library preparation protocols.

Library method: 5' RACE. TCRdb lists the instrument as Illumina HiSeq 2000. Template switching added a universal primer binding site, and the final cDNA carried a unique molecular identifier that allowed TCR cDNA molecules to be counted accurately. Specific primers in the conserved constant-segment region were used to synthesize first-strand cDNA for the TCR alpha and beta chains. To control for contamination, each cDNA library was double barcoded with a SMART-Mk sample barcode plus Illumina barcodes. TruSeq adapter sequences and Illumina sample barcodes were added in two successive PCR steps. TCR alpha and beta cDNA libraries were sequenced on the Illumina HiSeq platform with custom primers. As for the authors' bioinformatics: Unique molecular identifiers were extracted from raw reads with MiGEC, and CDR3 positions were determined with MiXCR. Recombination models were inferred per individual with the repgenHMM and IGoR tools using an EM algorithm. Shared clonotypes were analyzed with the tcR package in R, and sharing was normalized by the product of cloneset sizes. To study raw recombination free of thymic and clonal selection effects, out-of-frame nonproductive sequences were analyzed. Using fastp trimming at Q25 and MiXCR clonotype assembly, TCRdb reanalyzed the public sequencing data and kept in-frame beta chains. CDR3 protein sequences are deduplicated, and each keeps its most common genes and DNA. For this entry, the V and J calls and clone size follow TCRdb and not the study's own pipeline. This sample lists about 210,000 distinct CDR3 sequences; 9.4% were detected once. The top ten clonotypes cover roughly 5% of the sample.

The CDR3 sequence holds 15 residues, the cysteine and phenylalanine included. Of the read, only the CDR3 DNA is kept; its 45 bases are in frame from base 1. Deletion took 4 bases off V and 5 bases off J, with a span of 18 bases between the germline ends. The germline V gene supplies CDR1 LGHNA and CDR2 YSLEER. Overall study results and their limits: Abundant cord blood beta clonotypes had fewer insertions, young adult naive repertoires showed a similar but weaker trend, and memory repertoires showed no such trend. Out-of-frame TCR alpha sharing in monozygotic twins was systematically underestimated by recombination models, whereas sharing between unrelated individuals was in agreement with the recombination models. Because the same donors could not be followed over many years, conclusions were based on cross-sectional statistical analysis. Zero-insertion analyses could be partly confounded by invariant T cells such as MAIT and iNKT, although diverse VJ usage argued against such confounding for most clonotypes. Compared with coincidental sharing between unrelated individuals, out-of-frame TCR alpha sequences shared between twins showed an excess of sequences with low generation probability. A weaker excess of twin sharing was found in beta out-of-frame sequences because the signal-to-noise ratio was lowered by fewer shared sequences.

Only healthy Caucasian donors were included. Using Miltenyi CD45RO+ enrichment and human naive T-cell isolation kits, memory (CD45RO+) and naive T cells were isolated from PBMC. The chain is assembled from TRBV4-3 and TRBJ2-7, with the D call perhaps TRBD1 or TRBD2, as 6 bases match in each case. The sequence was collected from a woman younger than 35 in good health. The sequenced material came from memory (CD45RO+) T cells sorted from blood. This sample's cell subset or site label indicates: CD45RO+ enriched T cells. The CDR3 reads CASSRAGHPGDEQYF. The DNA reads TGCGCCAGCAGCCGGGCGGGACACCCGGGGGACGAGCAGTACTTC.